Below, 10 T cell receptor beta chains from the same sample are listed, as sequenced in a study of cytomegalovirus exposure and HLA in healthy donors. In the PCR, 60 Vbeta and 13 Jbeta primers were used. Some clones are missing from TCRdb's copy, which holds only in-frame ones; the method was immunoSEQ multiplex PCR. The sample consists of fewer than 150,000 clones, 67% of them appearing once. The sequencing input was PBMCs. These receptors were taken from a man in his late teens or twenties in good health and CMV-seropositive.

CDR3: CASSLRQMNTEAFF. The CDR3 bases are TGTGCCAGCAGTTTAAGACAGATGAACACTGAAGCTTTCTTT. The gene calls are TRBV6-1 and TRBJ1-1; maybe TRBD1 (5 bases). The CDR3 sequence is 14 residues long. CDR1 is MNHNS, CDR2 SASEGT, per germline. V was cut by 5 bases and J by 0 bases, with 10 bases left in between.

The chain combines TRBV14 with TRBJ2-1; 11 positions match TRBD1. Losses at the gene ends were 4 bases for V and 2 bases for J; bases not matched to a gene: 1. This CDR3 is built from 15 residues. Germline lookup yields CDR1 SGHDN and CDR2 FVKESK. In DNA form, the CDR3 reads TGTGCCAGCAGCCCGGGACAGGGGGCCTACAATGAGCAGTTCTTC. As protein: CASSPGQGAYNEQFF.

V is TRBV5-1 and J is TRBJ2-2; 12 positions match TRBD2. Trimming cost V 2 bases and J 4 bases; bases outside gene matches: 6. Germline CDR1 SGHRS, CDR2 YFSETQ. The CDR3 has 17 residues. This chain's CDR3 is CASSFYKTSGGTGELFF. The DNA for the CDR3 is TGCGCCAGCAGCTTTTACAAGACTAGCGGGGGCACCGGGGAGCTGTTTTTT.

The rearrangement links TRBV7-9 to TRBJ2-2; TRBD1 might be the D (5 bases). V lost 3 bases to trimming and J lost 7 bases, with 15 bases between them. CDR3 length: 15 amino acids. Germline CDR1 is SEHNR and CDR2 is FQNEAQ (reference sequence). CDR3 amino acids: CASSLFYRPGGELFF. The CDR3 DNA follows: TGTGCCAGCAGCTTGTTTTACAGGCCGGGCGGGGAGCTGTTTTTT. Complete variable domain (other parts from reference TRBV7-9 and TRBJ2-2): DTGVSQNPRHKITKRGQNVTFRCDPISEHNRLYWYRQTLGQGPEFLTYFQNEAQLEKSRLLSDRFSAERPKGSFSTLEIQRTEQGDSAMYLCASSLFYRPGGELFFGEGSRLTVL.

This clone came up once. The V call is TRBV19, the J call TRBJ1-2, with D unclear. Germline CDR1 LNHDA, CDR2 SQIVND (reference sequence). This CDR3 comprises 12 residues. Trimming removed 6 bases from V and 6 bases from J, with 11 bases in between. Here the CDR3 DNA reads TGTGCCAGTAGGAGATGGGGAGATGGCTACACCTTC. Protein sequence: CASRRWGDGYTF.

This clone was found once. The chain has TRBV9 and TRBJ2-1, with 10 positions matching TRBD2. The CDR3 has 16 amino acids. The ends lost 0 bases at V and 9 bases at J; junction bases unmatched: 9. Germline CDR1 is SGDLS and CDR2 is YYNGEE. The CDR3 sequence: CASSVGVAGGVGEQFF. The CDR3 DNA reads as TGTGCCAGCAGCGTAGGAGTAGCGGGGGGTGTTGGTGAGCAGTTCTTC.

This clone has just one count. This rearrangement joins TRBV6-6 to TRBJ2-5, with D perhaps TRBD2 (5 bases). The CDR3 covers 11 residues. The germline CDR1 and CDR2 sequences are MNHNY and SVGAGI (reference sequence). V was pared by 2 bases and J by 14 bases, with 12 bases between. The DNA of the CDR3 is TGTGCCAGCAGTTACGGACTTCTCCCCTACTTC. Encoded protein: CASSYGLLPYF.

The chain couples TRBV11-2 to TRBJ2-7; TRBD1 agrees at 7 bases. CDR3 size: 14 residues. CDR1 and CDR2 from the germline V gene are SGHAT and FQNNGV. Trimming removed 5 bases from V and 6 bases from J; junction bases left unmatched: 10. This CDR3 reads CASSPRQGLAEQYV. The CDR3 DNA is TGTGCCAGCAGCCCACGACAGGGATTGGCCGAGCAGTACGTC.

The chain combines TRBV29-1 with TRBJ2-4, with a tentative D call TRBD2 (6 bases). Trimming removed 5 bases at V and 0 bases at J, with 8 bases between. Germline-derived CDR1 and CDR2 are SQVTM and ANQGSEA. The CDR3 has 13 residues. DNA for the CDR3: TGCAGCGTTTGGACTATAGCCAAAAACATTCAGTACTTC. Translated, it gives CSVWTIAKNIQYF.

Comments on this clone: Other DNA sequences in this sample translate to the same CDR3. The chain employs TRBV5-1 and TRBJ2-5; D is possibly TRBD1 (5 bases). From germline, CDR1 is SGHRS and CDR2 YFSETQ. V was pared by 2 bases and J by 4 bases, with 6 bases between. The CDR3 is 12 residues long. Here the CDR3 reads CASSFDRETQYF. CDR3 nucleotides: TGCGCCAGCAGCTTTGACAGAGAGACCCAGTACTTC.